This T cell receptor beta chain was obtained from a study of CD8+CD57+ T cells in acquired aplastic anemia. As for the study in general: Sorted CD4+ and CD8+ cells gave a mean 3.2 ug DNA, range roughly 0.18 to 30 ug.

The table lists this clonotype with many counts. The target antigen is unknown. Genomic DNA, serving as template, underwent TCR beta VDJ and CDR3 profiling. MiXCR, applied by TCRdb to the reads, yields one record per CDR3 protein. Here the sample spans around 160,000 distinct CDR3 sequences, 40% to 50% being singletons. All patients picked for sequencing had shown, by flow cytometry, an expansion of CD8+CD57+ cells. Prior therapy had not been administered to any patient at the time of blood sampling. Findings and limits, study-wide: Between patients and controls, around 30 CD8+ CDR3 sequences were found in common. A significant difference in CD8+ Simpson's diversity between patients and controls was not found.

This CDR3 contains 15 residues. V was cut by 3 bases and J by 4 bases, with 10 bases left in between. The germline V gene encodes CDR1 SGHTA and CDR2 FQGTGA. The gene calls are TRBV7-3 and TRBJ2-6; D is perhaps TRBD1 (6 bases). Sequencing was performed on sorted CD4+, CD8+, or CD8+CD57+ T cells (not recorded which) from PBMCs. The receptor was derived from a human donor with aplastic anemia. The chain's CDR3 is CASSFTGTGANVLTF. As DNA, the CDR3 is TGTGCCAGCAGCTTTACAGGGACGGGGGCCAACGTCCTGACTTTC.